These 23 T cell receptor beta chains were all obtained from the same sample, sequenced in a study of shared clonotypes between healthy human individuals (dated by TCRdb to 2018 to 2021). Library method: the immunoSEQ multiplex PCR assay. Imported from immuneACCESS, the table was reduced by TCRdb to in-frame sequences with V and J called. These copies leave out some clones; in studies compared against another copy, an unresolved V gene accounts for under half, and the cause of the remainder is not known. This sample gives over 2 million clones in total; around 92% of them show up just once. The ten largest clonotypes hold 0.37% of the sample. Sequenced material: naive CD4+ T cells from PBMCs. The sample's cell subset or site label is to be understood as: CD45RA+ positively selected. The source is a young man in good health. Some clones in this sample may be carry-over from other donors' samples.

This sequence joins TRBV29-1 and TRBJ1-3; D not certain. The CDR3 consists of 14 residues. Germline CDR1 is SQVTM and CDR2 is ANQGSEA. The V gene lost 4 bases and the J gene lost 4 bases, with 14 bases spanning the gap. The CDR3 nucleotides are TGCAGCGTTGGATCGTCCTCTACGGGAAACACCATATATTTT. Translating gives CSVGSSSTGNTIYF.

CDR3 amino acids: CASSEGVVGYGYTF. The CDR3 DNA reads TGCGCCAGCAGTGAAGGTGTGGTCGGCTATGGCTACACCTTC. This chain connects TRBV10-2 to TRBJ1-2; D call uncertain. The germline gives CDR1 WSHSY, CDR2 SAAADI. V was shortened by 3 bases and J by 4 bases, with 12 bases between the two germline ends. This CDR3 is built from 14 residues.

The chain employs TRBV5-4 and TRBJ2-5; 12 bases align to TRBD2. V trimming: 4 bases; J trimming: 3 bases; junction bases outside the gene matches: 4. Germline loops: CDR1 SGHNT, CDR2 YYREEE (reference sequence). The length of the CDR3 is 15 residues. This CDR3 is CASSARLAGEETQYF. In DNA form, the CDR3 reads TGTGCCAGCAGCGCACGACTAGCGGGAGAAGAGACCCAGTACTTC.

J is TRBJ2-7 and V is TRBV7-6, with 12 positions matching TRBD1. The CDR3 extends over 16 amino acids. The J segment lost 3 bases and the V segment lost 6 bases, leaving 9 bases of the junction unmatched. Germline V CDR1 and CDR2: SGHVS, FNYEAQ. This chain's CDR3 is CASSPEGQGAIYEQYF. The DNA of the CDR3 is TGTGCCAGCAGTCCAGAGGGACAGGGGGCGATCTACGAGCAGTACTTC.

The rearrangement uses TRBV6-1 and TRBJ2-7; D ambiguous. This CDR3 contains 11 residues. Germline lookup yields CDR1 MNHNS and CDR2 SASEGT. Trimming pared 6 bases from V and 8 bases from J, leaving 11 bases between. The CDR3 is CASSPPLQQYF. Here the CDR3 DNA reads TGTGCCAGCAGCCCCCCGTTACAGCAGTACTTC.

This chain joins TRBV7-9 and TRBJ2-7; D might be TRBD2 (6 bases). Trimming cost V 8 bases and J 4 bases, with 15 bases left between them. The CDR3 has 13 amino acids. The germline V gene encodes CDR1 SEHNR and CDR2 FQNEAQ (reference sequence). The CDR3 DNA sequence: TGTGCCAGCGGGGGACTCAAGCCTTACGAGCAGTACTTC. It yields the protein CASGGLKPYEQYF.

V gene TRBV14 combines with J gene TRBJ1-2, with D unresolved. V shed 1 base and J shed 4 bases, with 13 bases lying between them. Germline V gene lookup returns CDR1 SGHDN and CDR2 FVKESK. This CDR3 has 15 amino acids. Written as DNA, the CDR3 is TGTGCCAGCAGCCAAGTTTATCGGGATTTCTATGGCTACACCTTC. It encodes CASSQVYRDFYGYTF.

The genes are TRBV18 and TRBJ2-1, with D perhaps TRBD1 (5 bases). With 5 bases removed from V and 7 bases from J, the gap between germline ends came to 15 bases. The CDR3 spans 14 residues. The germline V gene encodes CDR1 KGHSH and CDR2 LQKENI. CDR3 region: CASSAGQARNEQFF. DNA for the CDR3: TGTGCCAGCTCAGCCGGACAAGCAAGGAATGAGCAGTTCTTC.

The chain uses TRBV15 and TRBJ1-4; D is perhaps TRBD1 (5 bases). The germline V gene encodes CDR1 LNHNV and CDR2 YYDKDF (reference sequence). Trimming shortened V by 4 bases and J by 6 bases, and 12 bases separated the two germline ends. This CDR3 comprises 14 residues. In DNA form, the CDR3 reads TGTGCCACCAGCACCCGGGACGGAGATGAAAAACTGTTTTTT. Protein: CATSTRDGDEKLFF. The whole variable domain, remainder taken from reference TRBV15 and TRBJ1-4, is DAMVIQNPRYQVTQFGKPVTLSCSQTLNHNVMYWYQQKSSQAPKLLFHYYDKDFNNEADTPDNFQSRRPNTSFCFLDIRSPGLGDTAMYLCATSTRDGDEKLFFGSGTQLSVL.

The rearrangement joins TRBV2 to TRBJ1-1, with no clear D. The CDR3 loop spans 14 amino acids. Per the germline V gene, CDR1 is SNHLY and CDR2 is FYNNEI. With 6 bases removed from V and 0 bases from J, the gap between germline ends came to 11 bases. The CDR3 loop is CASRHRQVNTEAFF. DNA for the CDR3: TGTGCCAGCAGGCACCGTCAGGTGAACACTGAAGCTTTCTTT.

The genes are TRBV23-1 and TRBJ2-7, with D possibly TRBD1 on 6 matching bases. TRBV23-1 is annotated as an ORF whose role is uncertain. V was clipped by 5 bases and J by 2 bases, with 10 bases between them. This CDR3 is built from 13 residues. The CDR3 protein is CASSTGTAYEQYF. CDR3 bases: TGCGCCAGCAGTACAGGGACCGCCTACGAGCAGTACTTC.

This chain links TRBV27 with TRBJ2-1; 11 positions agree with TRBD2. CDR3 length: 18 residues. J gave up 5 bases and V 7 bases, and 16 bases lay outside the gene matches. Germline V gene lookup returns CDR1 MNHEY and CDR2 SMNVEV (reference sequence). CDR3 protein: CASTHYFRGGLADNEQFF. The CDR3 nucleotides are TGTGCCAGCACCCATTATTTCAGAGGGGGACTAGCGGACAATGAGCAGTTCTTC.

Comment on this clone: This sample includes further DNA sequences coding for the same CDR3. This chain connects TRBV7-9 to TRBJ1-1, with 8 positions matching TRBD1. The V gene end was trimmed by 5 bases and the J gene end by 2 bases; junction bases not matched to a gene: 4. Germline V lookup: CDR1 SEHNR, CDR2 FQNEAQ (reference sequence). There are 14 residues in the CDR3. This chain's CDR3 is CASSLQGANTEAFF. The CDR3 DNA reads TGTGCCAGCAGCCTGCAGGGGGCAAACACTGAAGCTTTCTTT.

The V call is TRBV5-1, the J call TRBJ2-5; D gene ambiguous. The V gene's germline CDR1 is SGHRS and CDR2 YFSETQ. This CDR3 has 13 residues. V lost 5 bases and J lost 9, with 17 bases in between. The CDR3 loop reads CASSQSPRAAQYF. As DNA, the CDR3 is TGCGCCAGCAGTCAATCGCCTCGGGCGGCCCAGTACTTC.

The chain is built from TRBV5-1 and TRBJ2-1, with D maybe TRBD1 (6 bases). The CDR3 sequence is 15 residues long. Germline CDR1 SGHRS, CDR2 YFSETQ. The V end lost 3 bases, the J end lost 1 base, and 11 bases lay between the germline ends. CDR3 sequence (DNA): TGCGCCAGCAGCTCCGGGACACAGTCCTACAATGAGCAGTTCTTC. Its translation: CASSSGTQSYNEQFF.

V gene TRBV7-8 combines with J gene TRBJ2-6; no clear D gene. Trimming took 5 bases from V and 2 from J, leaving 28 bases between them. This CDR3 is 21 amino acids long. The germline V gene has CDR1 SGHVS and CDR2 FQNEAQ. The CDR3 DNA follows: TGTGCCAGCAGCCTCCGAGCGACACCAAGGCTCACTGGGACTGGGGCCAACGTCCTGACTTTC. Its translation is CASSLRATPRLTGTGANVLTF.

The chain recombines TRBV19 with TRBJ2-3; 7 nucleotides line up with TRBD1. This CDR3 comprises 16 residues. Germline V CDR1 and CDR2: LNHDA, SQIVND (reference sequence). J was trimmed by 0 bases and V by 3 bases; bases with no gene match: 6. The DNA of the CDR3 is TGTGCCAGTAGTATTCAGGGGGTCGGGAGCACAGATACGCAGTATTTT. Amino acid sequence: CASSIQGVGSTDTQYF.

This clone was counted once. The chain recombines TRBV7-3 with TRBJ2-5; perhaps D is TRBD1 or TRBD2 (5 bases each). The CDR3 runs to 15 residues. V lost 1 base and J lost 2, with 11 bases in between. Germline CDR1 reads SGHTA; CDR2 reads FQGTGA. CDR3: CASSLIVGVQETQYF. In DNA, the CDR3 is TGTGCCAGCAGCTTAATTGTGGGGGTACAAGAGACCCAGTACTTC.

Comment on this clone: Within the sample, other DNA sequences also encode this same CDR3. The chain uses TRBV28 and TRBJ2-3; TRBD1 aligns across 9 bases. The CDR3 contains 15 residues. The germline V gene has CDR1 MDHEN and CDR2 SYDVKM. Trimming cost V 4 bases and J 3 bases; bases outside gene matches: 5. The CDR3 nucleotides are TGTGCCAGCAGTTCTCAAGGACAGGGGACAGATACGCAGTATTTT. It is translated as CASSSQGQGTDTQYF.

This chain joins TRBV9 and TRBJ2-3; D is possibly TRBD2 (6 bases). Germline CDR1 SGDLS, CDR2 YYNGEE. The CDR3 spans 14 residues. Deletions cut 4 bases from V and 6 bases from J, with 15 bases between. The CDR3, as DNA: TGTGCCAGCAGCCTGACTAGGGTAACGGATACGCAGTATTTT. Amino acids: CASSLTRVTDTQYF.

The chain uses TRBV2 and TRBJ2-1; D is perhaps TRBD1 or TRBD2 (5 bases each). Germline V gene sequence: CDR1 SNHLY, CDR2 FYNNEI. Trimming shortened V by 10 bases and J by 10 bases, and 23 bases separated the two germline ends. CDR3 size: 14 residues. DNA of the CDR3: TGTGCCACCCACCGGGACCAAATGGGCTACGAGCAGTTCTTC. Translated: CATHRDQMGYEQFF.

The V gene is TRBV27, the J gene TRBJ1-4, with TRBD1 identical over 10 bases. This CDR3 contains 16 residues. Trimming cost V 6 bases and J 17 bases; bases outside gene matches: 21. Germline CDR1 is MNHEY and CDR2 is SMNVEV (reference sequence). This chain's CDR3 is CASSPFTSRDRGRLFF. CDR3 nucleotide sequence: TGTGCCAGCAGCCCCTTCACATCTCGGGACAGGGGCCGTCTCTTTTTT.

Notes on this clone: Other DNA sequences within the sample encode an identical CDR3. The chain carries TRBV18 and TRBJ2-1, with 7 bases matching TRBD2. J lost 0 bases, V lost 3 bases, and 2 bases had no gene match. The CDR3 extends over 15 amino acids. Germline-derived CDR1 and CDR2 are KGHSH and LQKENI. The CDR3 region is CASSPGEGSYNEQFF. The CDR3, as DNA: TGTGCCAGCTCACCGGGGGAGGGCTCCTACAATGAGCAGTTCTTC.